The 29 T cell receptor beta chains given below trace back to one sample, sequenced in a study of cytomegalovirus exposure and HLA in healthy donors. PCR used 60 Vbeta primers and 13 Jbeta primers. Using immunoSEQ multiplex PCR, the repertoire was profiled, and TCRdb retains in-frame clones only, with some absent. The sample holds roughly 150,000 clones; 60% to 80% are singletons and the top ten take 11%. Sequenced sample: PBMCs. Receptor source: a man aged 18 to 29 in good health and CMV-seropositive.

V is TRBV29-1 and J is TRBJ1-1; D is possibly TRBD1 (6 bases). There are 12 residues in the CDR3. Looked up from germline, CDR1 is SQVTM and CDR2 is ANQGSEA. V was trimmed by 4 bases and J by 7 bases, leaving 13 bases between them. CDR3 coding DNA: TGCAGCGTTGTAGGGGGAAATAGTGAAGCTTTCTTT. It yields the protein CSVVGGNSEAFF. Full variable domain (remainder filled in from reference TRBV29-1 and TRBJ1-1): SAVISQKPSRDICQRGTSLTIQCQVDSQVTMMFWYRQQPGQSLTLIATANQGSEATYESGFVIDKFPISRPNLTFSTLTVSNMSPEDSSIYLCSVVGGNSEAFFGQGTRLTVV.

This chain connects TRBV7-2 to TRBJ2-7; 8 positions agree with TRBD2. CDR3 length: 15 amino acids. Germline V gives CDR1 SGHTA, CDR2 FQGNSA. Trimming removed 3 bases from V and 6 bases from J; junction bases left unmatched: 10. The CDR3 protein is CASSFGSHGGGEQYF. CDR3 bases: TGTGCCAGCAGCTTTGGTAGCCACGGGGGGGGCGAGCAGTACTTC.

This chain joins TRBV29-1 and TRBJ2-1; 9 positions agree with TRBD2. The V and J ends lost 3 bases and 8 bases, in that order; junction bases with no gene match: 11. The germline V gene encodes CDR1 SQVTM and CDR2 ANQGSEA. This CDR3 contains 15 residues. The CDR3 nucleotides are TGCAGCGTTGAGGGCGGGAGGGCCCCCATCGATGAGCAGTTCTTC. Translating gives CSVEGGRAPIDEQFF.

The chain employs TRBV10-3 and TRBJ2-3; 11 bases map to TRBD2. Germline V gene sequence: CDR1 ENHRY, CDR2 SYGVKD. V lost 0 bases and J lost 4; bases outside the gene matches: 12. The CDR3 has 19 residues. The CDR3 loop is CAISESKGLAGGWSDTQYF. In DNA, the CDR3 is TGTGCCATCAGTGAGTCAAAGGGGCTAGCGGGAGGATGGTCAGATACGCAGTATTTT.

The rearrangement uses TRBV30 and TRBJ2-7; TRBD1 matches 8 bases. J gave up 3 bases and V 3 bases, and 10 bases lay outside the gene matches. The CDR3 length is 15 residues. Per germline, CDR1 GTSNPN and CDR2 SVGIG (reference sequence). The DNA of the CDR3 is TGTGCCTGGAGCCATACTTGGACAGGGTACTACGAGCAGTACTTC. Translating it yields CAWSHTWTGYYEQYF.

The chain links TRBV2 to TRBJ1-1; D gene ambiguous. Germline values: CDR1 SNHLY, CDR2 FYNNEI. The CDR3 loop spans 13 amino acids. Deletions cut 1 base from V and 5 bases from J, with 8 bases between. The CDR3 protein is CASSEGGKTEAFF. In DNA form, the CDR3 reads TGTGCCAGCAGTGAAGGCGGGAAAACTGAAGCTTTCTTT. The full variable domain, its missing parts supplied by reference TRBV2 and TRBJ1-1, is EPEVTQTPSHQVTQMGQEVILRCVPISNHLYFYWYRQILGQKVEFLVSFYNNEISEKSEIFDDQFSVERPDGSNFTLKIRSTKLEDSAMYFCASSEGGKTEAFFGQGTRLTVV.

The chain has TRBV13 and TRBJ2-5; tentative D call: TRBD2 (6 bases). The V end was cut by 3 bases, the J end by 0 bases, with 8 bases between. The CDR3 spans 14 residues. Germline CDR1 PRHDT, CDR2 FYEKMQ (reference sequence). CDR3 sequence reads: CASSLGGNQETQYF. Written as DNA, the CDR3 is TGTGCCAGCAGCTTGGGAGGAAACCAAGAGACCCAGTACTTC.

The chain recombines TRBV27 with TRBJ2-2, with D tentatively TRBD1 (6 bases). CDR3 size: 12 residues. Germline values: CDR1 MNHEY, CDR2 SMNVEV (reference sequence). Trimming shortened V by 6 bases and J by 6 bases, and 8 bases separated the two germline ends. In DNA, the CDR3 is TGTGCCAGCAGATACAGGGCCGGGGAGCTGTTTTTT. Encoded protein: CASRYRAGELFF.

This chain links TRBV30 with TRBJ2-7, with D tentatively TRBD2 (7 bases). The germline V gene has CDR1 GTSNPN and CDR2 SVGIG (reference sequence). V was shortened by 3 bases and J by 2 bases, with 17 bases between the two germline ends. The CDR3 has 15 amino acids. The CDR3 protein is CAWSGGPSGTYEQYF. Here the CDR3 DNA reads TGTGCCTGGAGCGGGGGGCCTAGCGGAACCTACGAGCAGTACTTC.

This chain connects TRBV5-4 to TRBJ2-1; 8 nucleotides line up with TRBD2. Germline CDR1 SGHNT, CDR2 YYREEE (reference sequence). The J segment lost 8 bases and the V segment lost 6 bases, leaving 13 bases of the junction unmatched. The CDR3 has 15 residues. CDR3 sequence (DNA): TGTGCCAGCACCCCCTCGGGAACGGGAGGGGATGAGCAGTTCTTC. It encodes CASTPSGTGGDEQFF.

V is TRBV2 and J is TRBJ1-5, with D perhaps matching TRBD1 (5 bases). V was pared by 7 bases and J by 0 bases, with 16 bases between. The CDR3 spans 16 residues. Germline CDR1 reads SNHLY; CDR2 reads FYNNEI. The CDR3 reads CASTSRQFVSNQPQHF. For the CDR3, the DNA is TGTGCCAGCACCTCGAGACAGTTCGTTAGCAATCAGCCCCAGCATTTT.

V usage is TRBV5-1 and J usage is TRBJ2-5, with 12 bases identical to TRBD2. Matching the DNA end better, TRBJ2-7 makes the J call doubtful. The CDR3 spans 15 residues. From germline, CDR1 is SGHRS and CDR2 YFSETQ. CDR3 region: CASSLGLAGVHEQYF. DNA for the CDR3: TGCGCCAGCAGCTTGGGACTAGCGGGAGTCCACGAGCAGTACTTC.

In this sample, this clone turned up a few times. The chain couples TRBV10-1 to TRBJ2-7; 7 nucleotides agree with TRBD1. In germline, CDR1 is WNHNN, CDR2 SYGVQD (reference sequence). Trimming took 2 bases from V and 4 from J; bases not matched to a gene: 5. There are 14 residues in the CDR3. The CDR3 loop reads CASSEAGRGYEQYF. The CDR3 nucleotides are TGCGCCAGCAGTGAGGCGGGCAGGGGGTACGAGCAGTACTTC.

The CDR3 region is CASSHPRSRQGSGANVLTF. CDR3 bases: TGTGCCAGCAGCCACCCTAGATCCCGGCAGGGTTCCGGGGCCAACGTCCTGACTTTC. The V call is TRBV28, the J call TRBJ2-6; the D gene is possibly TRBD1 (5 bases). This CDR3 contains 19 residues. Trimming removed 6 bases from V and 4 bases from J, with 25 bases in between. Per germline, CDR1 MDHEN and CDR2 SYDVKM. The complete variable domain, with remaining parts taken from reference TRBV28 and TRBJ2-6, reads DVKVTQSSRYLVKRTGEKVFLECVQDMDHENMFWYRQDPGLGLRLIYFSYDVKMKEKGDIPEGYSVSREKKERFSLILESASTNQTSMYLCASSHPRSRQGSGANVLTFGAGSRLTVL.

V gene TRBV5-1 combines with J gene TRBJ2-3; TRBD2 aligns across 10 bases. The CDR3 is 17 residues long. Trimming cost V 2 bases and J 0 bases; bases outside gene matches: 6. Germline CDR1 is SGHRS and CDR2 is YFSETQ. CDR3: CASSFFSSGRSTDTQYF. CDR3 nucleotide sequence: TGCGCCAGCAGCTTTTTTTCTAGCGGGAGAAGCACAGATACGCAGTATTTT.

The chain is built from TRBV15 and TRBJ1-1; 10 nucleotides match TRBD1. J was trimmed by 0 bases and V by 6 bases; bases with no gene match: 4. The CDR3 contains 15 residues. From germline, CDR1 is LNHNV and CDR2 YYDKDF (reference sequence). The CDR3 bases are TGTGCCACCAGGTCGACAGGGGGCCTGAACACTGAAGCTTTCTTT. This sequence encodes CATRSTGGLNTEAFF.

This clone was counted a single time. The chain joins TRBV6-6 to TRBJ1-5; D is ambiguous. Per the germline V gene, CDR1 is MNHNY and CDR2 is SVGAGI (reference sequence). Trimming took 0 bases from V and 7 from J, leaving 16 bases between them. The CDR3 sequence is 16 residues long. CDR3 bases: TGTGCCAGCAGTTACTCGTATGGGAGGGCCAGACAGCCCCAGCATTTT. Its protein product is CASSYSYGRARQPQHF.

The V gene is TRBV9, the J gene TRBJ2-5; 7 positions match TRBD2. There are 14 residues in the CDR3. Trimming removed 0 bases from V and 4 bases from J; junction bases left unmatched: 3. Per germline, CDR1 SGDLS and CDR2 YYNGEE. CDR3 residues: CASSVEAGRETQYF. Here the CDR3 DNA reads TGTGCCAGCAGCGTAGAAGCGGGAAGAGAGACCCAGTACTTC.

The V and J genes are TRBV19 and TRBJ2-1; D is possibly TRBD2 (6 bases). The CDR3 loop spans 15 amino acids. The germline CDR1 and CDR2 sequences are LNHDA and SQIVND (reference sequence). Between the trimmed V and J ends, which lost 6 bases and 0 bases, there was a span of 12 bases. The CDR3 sequence is CASRLRGSSYNEQFF. CDR3 bases: TGTGCCAGTAGGCTCCGGGGGAGCTCCTACAATGAGCAGTTCTTC.

This chain joins TRBV2 and TRBJ2-5; D might be TRBD1 (6 bases). The germline gives CDR1 SNHLY, CDR2 FYNNEI. Trimming shortened V by 6 bases and J by 5 bases, and 19 bases separated the two germline ends. This CDR3 spans 15 amino acids. CDR3 coding DNA: TGTGCCAGCAGGGATACAGGGAGTTGGGCGGAGACCCAGTACTTC. Encoded protein: CASRDTGSWAETQYF.

The chain employs TRBV11-2 and TRBJ1-3; D is uncertain. Between the trimmed V and J ends, which lost 4 bases and 4 bases, there was a span of 17 bases. From germline, CDR1 is SGHAT and CDR2 FQNNGV. The CDR3 loop spans 16 amino acids. The chain's CDR3 is CASSSPTDRGGNTIYF. The CDR3 DNA follows: TGTGCCAGCAGCTCCCCCACCGATCGCGGCGGAAACACCATATATTTT.

Concerning this clone: This sample includes further DNA sequences coding for the same CDR3. The V and J genes are TRBV5-1 and TRBJ2-2; the D is unclear. The CDR3 contains 13 residues. V was cut by 0 bases and J by 6 bases, with 6 bases left in between. Germline lookup yields CDR1 SGHRS and CDR2 YFSETQ. CDR3 DNA sequence: TGCGCCAGCAGCTTGGCCCATGCCGGGGAGCTGTTTTTT. Residues: CASSLAHAGELFF.

This rearrangement joins TRBV14 to TRBJ2-1; 14 bases align to TRBD2. The length of the CDR3 is 14 residues. With 6 bases clipped from V and 13 bases from J, the junction kept 8 bases outside the gene matches. Germline CDR1 and CDR2: SGHDN and FVKESK. Here the CDR3 reads CASRLGTSGRIQFF. CDR3 DNA: TGTGCCAGCAGACTCGGGACTAGCGGGAGAATACAGTTCTTC.

About this clone itself: Within the sample, other DNA sequences also encode this same CDR3. The V gene is TRBV5-1, the J gene TRBJ2-7, with D maybe TRBD2 (6 bases). The CDR3 extends over 13 amino acids. Deletions cut 4 bases from V and 1 base from J, with 9 bases between. Per germline, CDR1 SGHRS and CDR2 YFSETQ. CDR3 DNA: TGCGCCAGCAGCCGCGGGGATTCCTACGAGCAGTACTTC. Encoded protein: CASSRGDSYEQYF.

The V call is TRBV11-3, the J call TRBJ2-1; D perhaps matches TRBD2 (7 bases). V was clipped by 1 base and J by 9 bases, with 16 bases between them. The V gene's germline CDR1 is SGHNT and CDR2 YENEEA. The CDR3 extends over 15 amino acids. In DNA form, the CDR3 reads TGTGCCAGCAGCTTAGGGCGCCTAGCGGACAGTGAGCAGTTCTTC. This encodes CASSLGRLADSEQFF.

This clone has a handful of counts. The genes are TRBV19 and TRBJ2-7, with TRBD1 matching 9 bases. The V and J ends lost 5 bases and 2 bases, in that order; junction bases with no gene match: 1. CDR1 and CDR2 (germline): LNHDA, SQIVND (reference sequence). CDR3 length: 13 amino acids. The CDR3 nucleotides read TGTGCCAGTAGTTGGACAGGGGCCTACGAGCAGTACTTC. Translation: CASSWTGAYEQYF.

The rearrangement uses TRBV5-6 and TRBJ1-2, with 8 bases fitting TRBD1. Germline V gene sequence: CDR1 SGHDT, CDR2 YYEEEE. This CDR3 comprises 16 residues. Trimming at V came to 1 base and at J to 4 bases, leaving 9 bases not matched to a gene. The CDR3 DNA reads TGTGCCAGCAGCTTGAGTGGACAGGGAGCTGGCTATGGCTACACCTTC. This translates into CASSLSGQGAGYGYTF.

In this sample, this clone turned up many times. The chain links TRBV7-9 to TRBJ2-5; D perhaps matches TRBD2 (5 bases). In germline, CDR1 is SEHNR, CDR2 FQNEAQ (reference sequence). V shed 7 bases and J shed 2 bases, with 8 bases lying between them. The CDR3 totals 12 residues. The CDR3 is CASTGEQETQYF. For the CDR3, the DNA is TGTGCCAGCACCGGGGAACAAGAGACCCAGTACTTC.

This chain's CDR3 is CASSTGQNTGELFF. CDR3 sequence (DNA): TGTGCCAGCAGCACGGGACAGAACACCGGGGAGCTGTTTTTT. This chain links TRBV7-9 with TRBJ2-2; the D gene is possibly TRBD1 (6 bases). The germline V gene has CDR1 SEHNR and CDR2 FQNEAQ (reference sequence). V was clipped by 5 bases and J by 1 base, with 8 bases between them. The CDR3 sequence is 14 residues long.